This T cell receptor (beta chain) was documented in a study of blood T cell repertoires in COVID-19. Trimming left V 6 bases short and J 6 bases short, with 18 bases between. Per germline, CDR1 SGHNT and CDR2 YYREEE (reference sequence). The CDR3 is 14 amino acids. TCRdb's table, derived via immunoSEQ multiplex PCR, lists solely in-frame clones and lacks some. Counted here are just over 250,000 clones, about 90% occurring once; the ten biggest clones make up under 2.5%. The chain carries TRBV5-4 and TRBJ1-1; the D gene is possibly TRBD1 (5 bases). The TCR was taken from a woman in her forties or fifties with acute or convalescent COVID-19. Sequencing was done on a sample of peripheral blood. CDR3 sequence reads: CASNRGGEVSEAFF. For the CDR3, the DNA is TGTGCCAGCAACCGGGGAGGGGAAGTCTCTGAAGCTTTCTTT.